Presented here are 21 T cell receptor beta chains from one specimen sequenced in a study of OX40 agonist ivuxolimab in advanced cancers. This table comes from immunoSEQ multiplex PCR, and its TCRdb copy is limited to in-frame clones, with some not included. The sample holds about 62,000 clones, 70% to 90% seen once. The sample in question was CD4+ or CD8+ T cells sorted from blood, obtained in a trial of the OX40 agonist ivuxolimab. These receptors came from an adult with an advanced solid tumor such as melanoma, head and neck, liver or kidney cancer.

There are a few counts of this clone. The chain is built from TRBV28 and TRBJ1-4; unclear D gene. The germline V gene encodes CDR1 MDHEN and CDR2 SYDVKM. The CDR3 runs to 13 residues. V lost 5 bases, J lost 4 bases, and 8 bases lay in between. This CDR3 is CASSVRYNEKLFF. For the CDR3, the DNA is TGTGCCAGCAGTGTGAGGTATAATGAAAAACTGTTTTTT.

About this clone: One junction end disagrees with the germline gene, perhaps due to a read error. The chain recombines TRBV6-1 with TRBJ2-1; weak D call: TRBD2 (6 bases). CDR3 length: 15 residues. The germline CDR1 and CDR2 sequences are MNHNS and SASEGT. The CDR3 DNA follows: TGTGCCAGCAGCGAAGGCCACCCGGGGGACAATGAGCAGTTCTTC. Protein product: CASSEGHPGDNEQFF.

The sample holds a few counts of this clone. The chain combines TRBV7-6 with TRBJ2-2, with D maybe TRBD2 (7 bases). The CDR3 spans 17 residues. The germline gives CDR1 SGHVS, CDR2 FNYEAQ. V lost 3 bases to trimming and J lost 6 bases, with 20 bases between them. The CDR3 loop is CASSFSPSGQGSGELFF. The CDR3 coding sequence is TGTGCCAGCAGCTTTTCCCCTAGCGGTCAGGGGTCCGGGGAGCTGTTTTTT.

The V call is TRBV11-3, the J call TRBJ2-2; unclear D gene. The CDR3 consists of 16 residues. V was clipped by 3 bases and J by 5 bases, with 16 bases between them. Germline loops: CDR1 SGHNT, CDR2 YENEEA. CDR3 DNA: TGTGCCAGCAGCTTCGTGACGGTCAAGGGAACCGGGGAGCTGTTTTTT. Encoded protein: CASSFVTVKGTGELFF. The full variable domain, with the rest looked up from reference TRBV11-3 and TRBJ2-2, is EAGVVQSPRYKIIEKKQPVAFWCNPISGHNTLYWYLQNLGQGPELLIRYENEEAVDDSQLPKDRFSAERLKGVDSTLKIQPAELGDSAVYLCASSFVTVKGTGELFFGEGSRLTVL.

The chain employs TRBV7-9 and TRBJ1-1; 9 bases are a match to TRBD1. V was clipped by 3 bases and J by 5 bases; unmatched bases: 7. This CDR3 has 15 residues. Germline assignment: CDR1 SEHNR and CDR2 FQNEAQ (reference sequence). The CDR3 sequence is CASSFLQGAGTEAFF. The CDR3 DNA is TGTGCCAGCAGCTTTTTACAGGGGGCTGGGACTGAAGCTTTCTTT.

The chain is built from TRBV7-2 and TRBJ2-3; D call uncertain. The CDR3 has 12 amino acids. Trimming stripped 4 bases from V and 3 bases from J, with 5 bases between. CDR1 SGHTA and CDR2 FQGNSA come from the germline V gene. The CDR3 DNA follows: TGTGCCAGCAGCTCCCAGACAGATACGCAGTATTTT. This translates into CASSSQTDTQYF.

CDR3 region: CASSQDSGAFISYNEQFF. CDR3 nucleotide sequence: TGCGCCAGCAGCCAAGACAGCGGGGCCTTCATCTCCTACAATGAGCAGTTCTTC. The V gene is TRBV4-1, the J gene TRBJ2-1, with TRBD2 matching 7 bases. The trim removed 0 bases at V and 0 bases at J, leaving 8 bases unmatched. In germline, CDR1 is MGHRA, CDR2 YSYEKL. The CDR3 contains 18 residues.

Only one count was recorded for this clone. The V call is TRBV5-8, the J call TRBJ1-2; D gene uncertain. Germline loops: CDR1 SGHTS, CDR2 YDEGEE. This CDR3 spans 13 amino acids. V was clipped by 2 bases and J by 5 bases, with 10 bases between them. This chain's CDR3 is CASSFGPGYGYTF. CDR3 bases: TGTGCCAGCAGCTTCGGTCCAGGTTATGGCTACACCTTC.

The gene calls are TRBV19 and TRBJ2-1; D is possibly TRBD1 (6 bases). CDR3 size: 15 residues. Looked up from germline, CDR1 is LNHDA and CDR2 is SQIVND (reference sequence). Trimming took off 5 bases at V and 7 bases at J, with 18 bases between the two ends. The CDR3 DNA follows: TGTGCCAGTAGTCCCCACGACCCCAGGGGAAATGAGCAGTTCTTC. Protein: CASSPHDPRGNEQFF. Full variable domain (missing parts from reference TRBV19 and TRBJ2-1): DGGITQSPKYLFRKEGQNVTLSCEQNLNHDAMYWYRQDPGQGLRLIYYSQIVNDFQKGDIAEGYSVSREKKESFPLTVTSAQKNPTAFYLCASSPHDPRGNEQFFGPGTRLTVL.

V and J are TRBV6-5 and TRBJ1-1; TRBD1 is a possible D gene (5 bases). The V and J ends lost 2 bases and 8 bases respectively, with 15 bases between them. The CDR3 is made up of 14 amino acids. Germline assignment: CDR1 MNHEY and CDR2 SVGAGI. In DNA, the CDR3 is TGTGCCAGCAGTTACCGCCAGGGAAGAGGCGAAGCTTTCTTT. This encodes CASSYRQGRGEAFF.

The CDR3 is CASSQGVGWDNEQFF. The DNA of the CDR3 is TGCGCCAGCAGCCAAGGGGTTGGTTGGGACAATGAGCAGTTCTTC. The rearrangement links TRBV4-3 to TRBJ2-1; D unclear. V was clipped by 1 base and J by 5 bases, with 12 bases between them. This CDR3 region has 15 residues. Germline V gene sequence: CDR1 LGHNA, CDR2 YSLEER.

V gene TRBV28 combines with J gene TRBJ2-5; possible D gene TRBD2, 5 bases. This CDR3 comprises 17 residues. Per germline, CDR1 MDHEN and CDR2 SYDVKM. Trimming took 6 bases from V and 1 from J, leaving 21 bases between them. The CDR3 nucleotides are TGTGCCAGCAGCACCCGAGGAGGACGGTCCCCCCAAGAGACCCAGTACTTC. Residues: CASSTRGGRSPQETQYF.

V gene TRBV4-1 combines with J gene TRBJ2-1; TRBD2 agrees at 9 bases. Germline trimming cut 3 bases from V and 4 bases from J; bases unmatched to any gene: 13. Germline V gene sequence: CDR1 MGHRA, CDR2 YSYEKL. This CDR3 spans 18 amino acids. The CDR3 nucleotides read TGCGCCAGCAGCCAGGGTCTAGCGGGGATCATCGGGTACAATGAGCAGTTCTTC. This sequence encodes CASSQGLAGIIGYNEQFF.

The chain is built from TRBV7-2 and TRBJ1-3; perhaps TRBD1 as D (6 bases). Trimming removed 4 bases from V and 2 bases from J, with 21 bases in between. The CDR3 contains 18 residues. Germline V gene lookup returns CDR1 SGHTA and CDR2 FQGNSA. The DNA of the CDR3 is TGTGCCAGCAGCTCCCAGGGGCCCTACCGGGATGCTGGAAACACCATATATTTT. Translation gives CASSSQGPYRDAGNTIYF.

The CDR3 bases are TGTGCCAGCAGTTACACGGACGGGCTGAATGAAAAACTGTTTTTT. It encodes CASSYTDGLNEKLFF. V is TRBV6-6 and J is TRBJ1-4; D unclear. Trimming pared 2 bases from V and 5 bases from J, leaving 12 bases between. The CDR3 is 15 residues long. The germline CDR1 and CDR2 sequences are MNHNY and SVGAGI (reference sequence).

The V call is TRBV14, the J call TRBJ1-2; D ambiguous. V gave up 0 bases and J gave up 4 bases, with 12 bases separating them. CDR3 length: 15 amino acids. Germline V gene sequence: CDR1 SGHDN, CDR2 FVKESK. This chain's CDR3 is CASSQDHNRVYGYTF. The DNA of the CDR3 is TGTGCCAGCAGCCAAGATCATAACAGAGTCTATGGCTACACCTTC.

J is TRBJ1-1 and V is TRBV11-1; no firm D call. Trimming stripped 2 bases from V and 2 bases from J, with 6 bases between. Per germline, CDR1 SGHAT and CDR2 FQDESV (reference sequence). The CDR3 is 13 residues long. Here the CDR3 reads CASSLQTNTEAFF. In nucleotides, the CDR3 is TGTGCCAGCAGCTTACAAACTAACACTGAAGCTTTCTTT.

The chain joins TRBV27 to TRBJ2-2; 9 nucleotides line up with TRBD1. Looked up from germline, CDR1 is MNHEY and CDR2 is SMNVEV (reference sequence). V lost 2 bases to trimming and J lost 5 bases; unmatched junction nucleotides: 3. CDR3 size: 15 residues. In DNA form, the CDR3 reads TGTGCCAGCAGTTTAAACAGGGGGCGAACCGGGGAGCTGTTTTTT. This gives the protein CASSLNRGRTGELFF.

This clone was seen a single time. The rearrangement joins TRBV2 to TRBJ2-5; D perhaps matches TRBD1 (6 bases). Germline CDR1 and CDR2: SNHLY and FYNNEI. The V and J ends lost 6 bases and 9 bases respectively, with 17 bases between them. CDR3 length equals 13 residues. CDR3 sequence: CASSYTGSGAQYF. For the CDR3, the DNA is TGTGCCAGCAGCTACACCGGATCAGGGGCCCAGTACTTC.

This clone showed up just a few times. The chain has TRBV11-2 and TRBJ2-7; D is perhaps TRBD1 (5 bases). The V gene lost 5 bases and the J gene lost 6 bases, with 17 bases spanning the gap. CDR3 length equals 14 residues. CDR1 is SGHAT and CDR2 is FQNNGV in the germline V gene. Here the CDR3 reads CASSPRQSFSEQYF. The CDR3, as DNA: TGTGCCAGCAGCCCTAGACAGTCTTTCTCCGAGCAGTACTTC.

This chain links TRBV6-4 with TRBJ2-6, with TRBD2 identical over 16 bases. V lost 7 bases to trimming and J lost 0 bases; unmatched junction nucleotides: 9. The germline CDR1 and CDR2 sequences are MRHNA and SNTAGT. This CDR3 is built from 20 residues. For the CDR3, the DNA is TGTGCCAGCATCCGATACGGGACTAGCGGGAGGGTCTCTGGGGCCAACGTCCTGACTTTC. Translated, it gives CASIRYGTSGRVSGANVLTF.